A selection of T cell receptor beta chains follows, all from one sample in a study of technical replicates of blood from a handful of donors. Clones were read by immunoSEQ multiplex PCR, and TCRdb kept only the in-frame ones, dropping some. The data contain about 49,000 clones, roughly 90% of them singletons. The source material was PBMCs. Receptor source: a human donor in good health. Some clones in this sample may be carry-over from other donors' samples. Both conserved end residues are part of each CDR3. Each record gives: J gene, D gene, V gene, clone size, CDR3 protein, CDR3 DNA. A D gene is named only where the DNA matches it firmly. Size tells how often a clone was seen (once, few, many) or the class of an expanded clone, and some rows leave it out.

TRBJ2-1,TRBD2,TRBV2,once,CASRDIGTSGPSGNEQFF,TGTGCCAGCAGGGATATAGGGACTAGCGGGCCTTCGGGGAATGAGCAGTTCTTC
TRBJ2-3,TRBD2,TRBV29-1,NA,CSVGGSRLDTQYF,TGCAGCGTTGGCGGGAGTAGGTTGGATACGCAGTATTTT
TRBJ2-1,NA,TRBV6-1,NA,CASSDFGGAYNEQFF,TGTGCCAGCAGTGATTTTGGCGGGGCTTACAATGAGCAGTTCTTC
TRBJ2-3,NA,TRBV7-2,NA,CASSFHRGTDTQYF,TGTGCCAGCAGCTTCCACAGAGGCACAGATACGCAGTATTTT
TRBJ2-3,TRBD2,TRBV5-1,NA,CASSFRTSGTDTQYF,TGCGCCAGCAGCTTCAGGACTAGCGGCACAGATACGCAGTATTTT
TRBJ1-5,NA,TRBV30,few,CAWAGGLSNQPQHF,TGTGCCTGGGCCGGGGGACTTAGCAATCAGCCCCAGCATTTT
TRBJ1-2,TRBD1,TRBV7-2,NA,CASSSDRGSYGYTF,TGTGCCAGCAGCTCCGACAGGGGTAGCTATGGCTACACCTTC
TRBJ1-1,NA,TRBV2,NA,CASNRQTNTEAFF,TGTGCCAGCAATAGACAGACCAACACTGAAGCTTTCTTT
TRBJ2-2,NA,TRBV14,once,CASSQVVGGELFF,TGTGCCAGCAGCCAAGTGGTCGGCGGGGAGCTGTTTTTT
TRBJ2-7,NA,TRBV4-1,NA,CASSQGPGAPYEQYF,TGCGCCAGCAGCCAAGGGCCAGGGGCTCCCTACGAGCAGTACTTC
TRBJ2-2,NA,TRBV19,NA,CASNVGQGTSNTGELFF,TGTGCCAGTAATGTCGGGCAGGGGACATCGAACACCGGGGAGCTGTTTTTT
TRBJ1-4,NA,TRBV4-2,NA,CASSQWPQGRRSWTNEKLFF,TGTGCCAGCAGCCAATGGCCTCAGGGGCGTAGATCCTGGACTAATGAAAAACTGTTTTTT
TRBJ2-7,TRBD2,TRBV6-5,NA,CASSFGASGTYEQYF,TGTGCCAGCAGTTTCGGGGCTAGCGGCACCTACGAGCAGTACTTC
TRBJ1-1,TRBD1,TRBV5-1,NA,CASSKGGRGSNTEAFF,TGCGCCAGCAGCAAAGGTGGCAGGGGGTCCAACACTGAAGCTTTCTTT
TRBJ1-5,TRBD1,TRBV15,NA,CATSREDRGQPQHF,TGTGCCACCAGCAGAGAGGACAGGGGGCAGCCCCAGCATTTT
TRBJ1-5,NA,TRBV7-2,NA,CASSVNRVGGDQPQHF,TGTGCCAGCAGCGTCAACAGGGTGGGCGGAGATCAGCCCCAGCATTTT
TRBJ1-5,TRBD1,TRBV10-2,NA,CASSGQGGQPQHF,TGCGCCAGCAGTGGACAGGGTGGTCAGCCCCAGCATTTT
TRBJ1-4,TRBD1,TRBV7-9,NA,CASSRTGGDEKLFF,TGTGCCAGCAGCCGGACAGGGGGAGATGAAAAACTGTTTTTT
TRBJ1-2,NA,TRBV11-2,NA,CASSLTYRDGYTF,TGTGCCAGCAGCCTAACTTACAGGGATGGCTACACCTTC
TRBJ1-3,NA,TRBV6-5,NA,CASSFGESSGNTIYF,TGTGCCAGCTCCTTTGGGGAGAGCTCTGGAAACACCATATATTTT
TRBJ2-5,TRBD1,TRBV7-3,NA,CASSSGQAPQETQYF,TGTGCCAGCAGCTCCGGACAGGCCCCCCAAGAGACCCAGTACTTC
TRBJ2-7,NA,TRBV6-5,NA,CASSLREWYDEQYF,TGTGCCAGCAGTCTGAGGGAGTGGTACGACGAGCAGTACTTC
TRBJ2-2,NA,TRBV7-3,once,CASSPRSPNTGELFF,TGTGCCAGCAGCCCACGGTCTCCGAACACCGGGGAGCTGTTTTTT
TRBJ2-7,TRBD1,TRBV4-1,NA,CASSPGDSGSYEQYF,TGCGCCAGCAGCCCAGGGGACAGCGGCTCCTACGAGCAGTACTTC
TRBJ2-7,NA,TRBV5-8,NA,CASSLVGGGISYEQYF,TGTGCCAGCAGCTTGGTTGGGGGCGGAATCTCCTACGAGCAGTACTTC
TRBJ1-2,NA,TRBV6-6,NA,CAGFSGFNYGYTF,TGTGCCGGATTCTCCGGGTTTAACTATGGCTACACCTTC
TRBJ1-1,NA,TRBV27,few,CASSLTGGGTEAFF,TGTGCCAGCAGTCTGACGGGGGGAGGCACTGAAGCTTTCTTT
TRBJ1-1,NA,TRBV5-1,NA,CASSFGGTEAFF,TGCGCCAGCAGCTTCGGGGGCACTGAAGCTTTCTTT
TRBJ1-3,NA,TRBV5-1,once,CASSPGASSGNTIYF,TGCGCCAGCAGCCCTGGAGCGAGCTCTGGAAACACCATATATTTT
TRBJ2-1,NA,TRBV25-1,NA,CASRRLYNEQFF,TGTGCCAGCCGGCGGCTCTACAATGAGCAGTTCTTC
TRBJ1-1,NA,TRBV11-2,NA,CASSLVLVGREAFF,TGTGCCAGCAGCTTAGTGTTAGTGGGCCGAGAAGCTTTCTTT
TRBJ2-5,TRBD1,TRBV30,NA,CAWGPQGETQYF,TGTGCCTGGGGACCACAGGGGGAGACCCAGTACTTC
TRBJ1-6,TRBD1,TRBV19,once,CASSGTGQGSYNSPLHF,TGTGCCAGTAGTGGGACCGGACAGGGCTCCTATAATTCACCCCTCCACTTT
TRBJ1-1,NA,TRBV10-3,NA,CAISGGQVRWTEAFF,TGTGCCATCAGTGGAGGGCAGGTTCGGTGGACTGAAGCTTTCTTT
TRBJ2-1,TRBD1,TRBV15,NA,CATSGGQGVGKLSSEQFF,TGTGCCACCAGCGGGGGACAGGGGGTCGGTAAACTGAGCAGTGAGCAGTTCTTC
TRBJ1-6,NA,TRBV7-2,NA,CASSLTGYSPLHF,TGTGCCAGCAGCTTGACGGGATATTCACCCCTCCACTTT
TRBJ2-5,TRBD1,TRBV6-6,NA,CASRLGQGSSQYF,TGTGCCAGCAGACTGGGACAGGGGAGTTCCCAGTACTTC
TRBJ1-1,NA,TRBV2,NA,CASSHRAVRDTEAFF,TGTGCCAGCTCCCACAGGGCCGTTCGTGACACTGAAGCTTTCTTT
TRBJ1-2,TRBD1,TRBV4-1,NA,CASSQGDSNYGYTF,TGCGCCAGCAGCCAAGGGGACAGTAACTATGGCTACACCTTC
TRBJ2-1,NA,TRBV2,NA,CASSSLDDEQFF,TGTGCCAGCAGTTCCCTAGATGATGAGCAGTTCTTC
TRBJ2-1,TRBD2,TRBV29-1,NA,CSVVRGGGVRGGLNEQFF,TGCAGCGTTGTCCGCGGCGGTGGGGTGCGGGGGGGCCTCAATGAGCAGTTCTTC
TRBJ2-7,NA,TRBV2,once,CASSVLSYEQYF,TGTGCCAGCAGTGTCCTCTCCTACGAGCAGTACTTC
TRBJ2-2,TRBD2,TRBV5-1,NA,CASSPTAGSSGGTNTGELFF,TGCGCCAGCAGCCCGACCGCGGGGTCTAGCGGGGGCACGAACACCGGGGAGCTGTTTTTT
TRBJ2-7,NA,TRBV4-1,NA,CASSQLGAYEQYF,TGCGCCAGCAGCCAACTAGGTGCCTACGAGCAGTACTTC
TRBJ2-7,TRBD1,TRBV5-4,NA,CASSLAGRTGNYEQYF,TGTGCCAGCAGCTTGGCCGGCCGGACAGGGAACTACGAGCAGTACTTC
TRBJ1-4,TRBD1,TRBV4-1,NA,CASSQDLGGQGNEKLFF,TGCGCCAGCAGCCAAGATCTCGGGGGACAGGGGAACGAAAAACTGTTTTTT
TRBJ1-5,NA,TRBV4-2,NA,CASSRSGSQSNQPQHF,TGTGCCAGCAGCCGCTCAGGGTCCCAAAGCAATCAGCCCCAGCATTTT
TRBJ2-5,TRBD1,TRBV13,NA,CASSSPWTGGETQYF,TGTGCCAGCAGCTCTCCCTGGACAGGGGGAGAGACCCAGTACTTC
TRBJ2-7,TRBD2,TRBV7-9,NA,CASSPDLAGGFEQYF,TGTGCCAGCAGCCCAGACCTAGCGGGAGGGTTCGAGCAGTACTTC
TRBJ2-3,TRBD2,TRBV4-3,once,CASSLVLGAGSTDTQYF,TGCGCCAGCAGCCTGGTCTTGGGAGCGGGAAGCACAGATACGCAGTATTTT
TRBJ2-7,TRBD2,TRBV11-2,NA,CASSPGLASAYEQYF,TGTGCCAGCAGCCCCGGACTAGCGAGCGCCTACGAGCAGTACTTC